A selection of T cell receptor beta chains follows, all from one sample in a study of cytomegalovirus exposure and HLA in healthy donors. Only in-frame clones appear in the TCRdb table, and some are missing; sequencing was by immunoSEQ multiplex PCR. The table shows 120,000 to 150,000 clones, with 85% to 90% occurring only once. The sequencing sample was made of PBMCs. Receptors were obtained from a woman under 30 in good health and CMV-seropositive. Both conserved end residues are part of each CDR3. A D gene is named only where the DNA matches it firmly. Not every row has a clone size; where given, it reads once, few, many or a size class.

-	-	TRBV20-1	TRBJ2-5	TGCAGTGCTCTTACAGGGAAGACCCAGTACTTC	CSALTGKTQYF
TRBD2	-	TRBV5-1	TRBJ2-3	TGCGCCAGCGCCGGGGGGCGGGAGGGCCTCGTAAATACGCAGTATTTT	CASAGGREGLVNTQYF
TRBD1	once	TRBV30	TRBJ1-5	TGTGCCTGGAGTGGGGACAGCCCGTGGGAGCCCCAGCATTTT	CAWSGDSPWEPQHF
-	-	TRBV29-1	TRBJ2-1	TGCAGCGTTAGCCCTAGTTGGGAGTTCTTC	CSVSPSWEFF
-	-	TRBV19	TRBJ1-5	TGTGCCAGTAGTACCGGGGATTATAGCAATCAGCCCCAGCATTTT	CASSTGDYSNQPQHF
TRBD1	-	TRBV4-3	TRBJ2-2	TGCGCCAGCAGCCTTGGGCGACAGGGGGTTGCCGGGGAGCTGTTTTTT	CASSLGRQGVAGELFF
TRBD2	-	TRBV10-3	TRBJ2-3	TGTGCCATCAGTGAGTCTAGCGGGGCTAGCACAGATACGCAGTATTTT	CAISESSGASTDTQYF
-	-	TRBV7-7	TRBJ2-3	TGTGCTAGCAGCCGACTAGGGCGGACAGATACGCAGTATTTT	CASSRLGRTDTQYF
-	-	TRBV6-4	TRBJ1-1	TGTGCCAGCAGTGACCGGACAAAGATGAACACTGAAGCTTTCTTT	CASSDRTKMNTEAFF
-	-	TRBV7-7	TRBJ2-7	TGTGCCAGCAGCTTAGTTGACCGGGACTCCATCTACGAGCAGTACTTC	CASSLVDRDSIYEQYF
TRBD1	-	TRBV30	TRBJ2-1	TGTGCCTGGAGGACAGGGTCATATGAGCAGTTCTTC	CAWRTGSYEQFF
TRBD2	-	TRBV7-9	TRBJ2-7	TGTGCCAGCAGCTTAGTGGGACTAACACCCTACCAGCAGTACTTC	CASSLVGLTPYQQYF
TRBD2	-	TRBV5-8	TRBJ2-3	TGTGCCAGCAGTTCCCGACTAGCGGGAGGGGCAGATACGCAGTATTTT	CASSSRLAGGADTQYF
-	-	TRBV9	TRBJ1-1	TGTGCCAGCAGCCCTCCCCTGGGGGGGGCCGAAGCTTTCTTT	CASSPPLGGAEAFF
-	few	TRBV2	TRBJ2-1	TGTGCCAGCGTGGAGCTTGAGCAGTTCTTC	CASVELEQFF
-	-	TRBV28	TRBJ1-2	TGTGCCAGCAGTTTGTCGGCAGGGTCAGACTATGGCTACACCTTC	CASSLSAGSDYGYTF
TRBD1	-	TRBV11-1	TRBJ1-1	TGTGCCAGCAGCTGGGGACAGGCCAACACTGAAGCTTTCTTT	CASSWGQANTEAFF
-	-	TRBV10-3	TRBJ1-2	TGTGCCATCAGTGAGTCGGCCAGGGTTACTAACTATGGCTACACCTTC	CAISESARVTNYGYTF
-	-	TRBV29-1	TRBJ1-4	TGCAGCGCCAGTGAGGGGGGGAATGAAAAACTGTTTTTT	CSASEGGNEKLFF
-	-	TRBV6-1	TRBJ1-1	TGTGCCAGCAGCCCGGATATGAGGACTGAAGCTTTCTTT	CASSPDMRTEAFF
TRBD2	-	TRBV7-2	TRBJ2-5	TGTGCCAGCAGCGAGACTAGCGGGAGGGCGGCCGAGACCCAGTACTTC	CASSETSGRAAETQYF
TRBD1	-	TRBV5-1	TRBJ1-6	TGCGCCAGTGGACAGGGGAGTAATTCACCCCTCCACTTT	CASGQGSNSPLHF
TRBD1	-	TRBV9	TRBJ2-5	TGTGCCAGCAACAGGGGACAGGGACTACAAGAGACCCAGTACTTC	CASNRGQGLQETQYF
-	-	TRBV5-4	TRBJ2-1	TGTGCCAGCAGCTTGGCTCCCAATGAGCAGTTCTTC	CASSLAPNEQFF
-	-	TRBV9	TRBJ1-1	TGTGCCAGCAGCCCCCAGGTGGAGAACACTGAAGCTTTCTTT	CASSPQVENTEAFF
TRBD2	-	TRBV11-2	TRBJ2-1	TGTGCCAGCAGCGAGAGCGGGAGTATAGACAATGAGCAGTTCTTC	CASSESGSIDNEQFF